The present entry profiles one T cell receptor beta chain with its context. The antigen remains unidentified. This sample is drawn from a study of regulatory dendritic cells for organ transplantation. Regarding the study as a whole: Regulatory dendritic cells appeared to expand memory CD8+ clones less than mature ones.

Profiled with immunoSEQ multiplex PCR; TCRdb holds only in-frame clones, not every one. The data contain 9,500 to 15,000 clones, about 60% of them singletons. CFSE-labeled sorted T cells met regulatory or mature dendritic cells for about five days. The TCR was taken from a human donor in good health. Material: naive CD8+ T cells from blood cultured with dendritic cells. The subset denotes: CD45RA+ naive T cells.

CDR3 DNA: TGTGCCAGCAGCGCCTGGGACAGGGCCAATTCACCCCTCCACTTT. Translating gives CASSAWDRANSPLHF. The rearrangement joins TRBV9 to TRBJ1-6; 9 nucleotides match TRBD1. Germline CDR1 SGDLS, CDR2 YYNGEE. The V and J ends lost 3 bases and 7 bases, in that order; junction bases with no gene match: 5. CDR3 length: 15 residues.